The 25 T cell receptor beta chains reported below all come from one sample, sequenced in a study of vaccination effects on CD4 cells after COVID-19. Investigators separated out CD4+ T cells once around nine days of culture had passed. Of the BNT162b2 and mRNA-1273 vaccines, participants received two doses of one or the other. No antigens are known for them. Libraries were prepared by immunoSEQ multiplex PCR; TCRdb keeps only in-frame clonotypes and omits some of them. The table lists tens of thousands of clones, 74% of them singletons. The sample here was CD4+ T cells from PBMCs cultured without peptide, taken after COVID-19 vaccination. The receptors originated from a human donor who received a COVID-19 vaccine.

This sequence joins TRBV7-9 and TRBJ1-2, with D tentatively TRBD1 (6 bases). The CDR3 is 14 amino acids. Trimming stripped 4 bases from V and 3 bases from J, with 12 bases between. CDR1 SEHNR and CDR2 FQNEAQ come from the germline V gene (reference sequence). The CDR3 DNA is TGTGCCAGCAGCTGGGGGACAATTGACTATGGCTACACCTTC. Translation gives CASSWGTIDYGYTF.

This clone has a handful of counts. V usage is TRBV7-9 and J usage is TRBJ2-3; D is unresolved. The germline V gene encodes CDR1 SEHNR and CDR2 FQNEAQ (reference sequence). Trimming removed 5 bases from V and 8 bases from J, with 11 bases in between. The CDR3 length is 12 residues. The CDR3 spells CASSVDPTTQYF. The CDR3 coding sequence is TGTGCCAGCAGCGTCGACCCCACTACGCAGTATTTT. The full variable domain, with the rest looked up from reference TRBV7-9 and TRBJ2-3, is DTGVSQNPRHKITKRGQNVTFRCDPISEHNRLYWYRQTLGQGPEFLTYFQNEAQLEKSRLLSDRFSAERPKGSFSTLEIQRTEQGDSAMYLCASSVDPTTQYFGPGTRLTVL.

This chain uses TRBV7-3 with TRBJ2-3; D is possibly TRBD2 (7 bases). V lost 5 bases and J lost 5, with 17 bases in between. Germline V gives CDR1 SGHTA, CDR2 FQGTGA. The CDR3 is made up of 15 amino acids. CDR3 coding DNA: TGTGCCAGCAGCCCCGTTTGGGGGGGCCGAGATACGCAGTATTTT. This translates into CASSPVWGGRDTQYF.

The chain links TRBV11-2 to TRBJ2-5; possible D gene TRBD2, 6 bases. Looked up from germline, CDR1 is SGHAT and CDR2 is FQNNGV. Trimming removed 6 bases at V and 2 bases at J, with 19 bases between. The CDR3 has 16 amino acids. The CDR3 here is CASRNSRGSQQETQYF. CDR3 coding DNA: TGTGCCAGCAGGAACTCGCGGGGTAGCCAACAAGAGACCCAGTACTTC. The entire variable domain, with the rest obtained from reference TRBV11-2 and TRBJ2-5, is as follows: EAGVAQSPRYKIIEKRQSVAFWCNPISGHATLYWYQQILGQGPKLLIQFQNNGVVDDSQLPKDRFSAERLKGVDSTLKIQPAKLEDSAVYLCASRNSRGSQQETQYFGPGTRLLVL.

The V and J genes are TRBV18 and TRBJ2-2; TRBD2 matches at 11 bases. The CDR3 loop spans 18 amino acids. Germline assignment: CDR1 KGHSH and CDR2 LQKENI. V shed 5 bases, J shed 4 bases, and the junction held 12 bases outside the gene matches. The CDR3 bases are TGTGCCAGCTCATCAAAAATAACTAGCGGGGGCCTCACCGGGGAGCTGTTTTTT. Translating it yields CASSSKITSGGLTGELFF.

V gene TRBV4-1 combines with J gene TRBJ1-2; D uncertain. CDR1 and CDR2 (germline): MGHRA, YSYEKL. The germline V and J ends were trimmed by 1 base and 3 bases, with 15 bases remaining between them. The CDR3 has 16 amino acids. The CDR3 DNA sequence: TGCGCCAGCAGCCAAGCGAACAGCCTAAACTACTATGGCTACACCTTC. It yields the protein CASSQANSLNYYGYTF.

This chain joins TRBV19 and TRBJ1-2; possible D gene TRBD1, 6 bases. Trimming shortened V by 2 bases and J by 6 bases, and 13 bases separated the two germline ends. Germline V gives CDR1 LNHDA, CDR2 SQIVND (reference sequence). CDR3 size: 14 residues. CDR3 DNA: TGTGCCAGTAGTATAAAGGGGGGCCGGGATGGCTACACCTTC. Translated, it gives CASSIKGGRDGYTF.

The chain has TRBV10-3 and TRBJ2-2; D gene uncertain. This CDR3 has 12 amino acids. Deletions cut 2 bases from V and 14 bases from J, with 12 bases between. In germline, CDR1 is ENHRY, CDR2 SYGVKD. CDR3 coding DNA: TGTGCCATCAGTGAGGATCGAAGTCCCCTGTTTTTT. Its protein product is CAISEDRSPLFF.

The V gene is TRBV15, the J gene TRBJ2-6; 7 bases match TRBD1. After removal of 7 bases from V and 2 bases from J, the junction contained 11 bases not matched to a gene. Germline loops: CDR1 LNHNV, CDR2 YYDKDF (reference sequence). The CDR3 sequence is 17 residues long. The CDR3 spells CATNPGGHGAGANVLTF. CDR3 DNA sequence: TGTGCCACCAACCCAGGGGGTCACGGCGCTGGGGCCAACGTCCTGACTTTC.

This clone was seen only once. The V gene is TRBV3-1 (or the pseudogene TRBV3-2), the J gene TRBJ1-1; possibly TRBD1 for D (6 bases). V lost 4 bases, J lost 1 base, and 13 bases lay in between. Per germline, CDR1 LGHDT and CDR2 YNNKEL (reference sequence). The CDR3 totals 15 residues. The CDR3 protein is CASSPSQGSNTEAFF. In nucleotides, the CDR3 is TGTGCCAGCAGCCCGTCTCAGGGGTCGAACACTGAAGCTTTCTTT.

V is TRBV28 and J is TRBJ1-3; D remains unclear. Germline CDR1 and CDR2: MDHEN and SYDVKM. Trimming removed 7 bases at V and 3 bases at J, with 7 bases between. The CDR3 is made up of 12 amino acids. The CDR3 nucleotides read TGTGCCAGCAAGGGATTTGGAAACACCATATATTTT. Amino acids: CASKGFGNTIYF.

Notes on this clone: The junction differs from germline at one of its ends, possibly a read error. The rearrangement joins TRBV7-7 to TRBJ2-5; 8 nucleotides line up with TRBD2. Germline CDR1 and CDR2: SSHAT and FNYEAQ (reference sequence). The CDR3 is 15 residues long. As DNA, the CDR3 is TGTGCTAGCAGCTTACTAGCGGACTCCTGGGAGACCCAGTACTTC. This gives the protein CASSLLADSWETQYF.

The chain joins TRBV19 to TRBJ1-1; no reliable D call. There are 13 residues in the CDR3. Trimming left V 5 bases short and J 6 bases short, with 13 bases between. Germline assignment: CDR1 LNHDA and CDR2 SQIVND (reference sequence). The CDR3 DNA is TGTGCCAGTAGTGTAACCTACATCTCTGAAGCTTTCTTT. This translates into CASSVTYISEAFF.

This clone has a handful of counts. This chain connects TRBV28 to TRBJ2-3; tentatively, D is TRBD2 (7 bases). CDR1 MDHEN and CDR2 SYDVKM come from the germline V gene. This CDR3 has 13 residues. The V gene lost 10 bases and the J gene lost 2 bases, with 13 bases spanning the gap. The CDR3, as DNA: TGTGCCATCCAGCGGGACATCACAGATACGCAGTATTTT. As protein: CAIQRDITDTQYF.

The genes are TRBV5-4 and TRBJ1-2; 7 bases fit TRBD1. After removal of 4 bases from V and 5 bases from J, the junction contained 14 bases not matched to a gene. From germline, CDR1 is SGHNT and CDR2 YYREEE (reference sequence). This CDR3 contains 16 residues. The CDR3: CASSRDRDRWSYGYTF. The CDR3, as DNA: TGTGCCAGCAGCCGAGACAGGGATCGGTGGTCTTATGGCTACACCTTC.

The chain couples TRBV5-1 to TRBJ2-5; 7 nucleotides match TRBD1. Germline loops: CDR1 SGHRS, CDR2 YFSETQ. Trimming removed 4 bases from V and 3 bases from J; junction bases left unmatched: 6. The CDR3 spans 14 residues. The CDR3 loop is CASSPTDREETQYF. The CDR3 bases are TGCGCCAGCAGCCCAACCGACAGGGAAGAGACCCAGTACTTC.

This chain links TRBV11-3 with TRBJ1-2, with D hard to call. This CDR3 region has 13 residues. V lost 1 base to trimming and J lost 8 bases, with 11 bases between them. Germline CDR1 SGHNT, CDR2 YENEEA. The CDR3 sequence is CASSLVGSGGYTF. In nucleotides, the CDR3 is TGTGCCAGCAGCTTAGTGGGGTCAGGAGGCTACACCTTC.

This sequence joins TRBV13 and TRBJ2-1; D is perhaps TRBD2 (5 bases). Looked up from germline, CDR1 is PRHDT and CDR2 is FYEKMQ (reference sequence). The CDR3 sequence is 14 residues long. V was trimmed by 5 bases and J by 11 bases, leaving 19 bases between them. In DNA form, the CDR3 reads TGTGCCAGCAGCCGCGGGCCCACCCGATCTCAGCAGTTCTTC. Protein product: CASSRGPTRSQQFF.

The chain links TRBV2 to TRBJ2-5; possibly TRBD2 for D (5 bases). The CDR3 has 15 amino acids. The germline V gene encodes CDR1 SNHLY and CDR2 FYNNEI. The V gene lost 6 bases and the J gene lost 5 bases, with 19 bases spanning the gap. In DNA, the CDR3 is TGTGCCAGCAGCGCCCTTACGGGGAACGGGGAGACCCAGTACTTC. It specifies CASSALTGNGETQYF.

In DNA form, the CDR3 reads TGCGCCAGCACCCCCGATCCGGGGTCTAACTATGGCTACACCTTC. This sequence encodes CASTPDPGSNYGYTF. The V call is TRBV5-1, the J call TRBJ1-2; D gene unclear. CDR1 and CDR2 from the germline V gene are SGHRS and YFSETQ. V gave up 6 bases and J gave up 0 bases, with 15 bases separating them. This CDR3 has 15 amino acids.

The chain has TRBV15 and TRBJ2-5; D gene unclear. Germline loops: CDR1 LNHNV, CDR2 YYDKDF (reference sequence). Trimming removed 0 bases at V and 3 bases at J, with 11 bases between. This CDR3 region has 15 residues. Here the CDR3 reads CATSREPAPEETQYF. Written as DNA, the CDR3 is TGTGCCACCAGCAGAGAACCTGCGCCAGAAGAGACCCAGTACTTC.

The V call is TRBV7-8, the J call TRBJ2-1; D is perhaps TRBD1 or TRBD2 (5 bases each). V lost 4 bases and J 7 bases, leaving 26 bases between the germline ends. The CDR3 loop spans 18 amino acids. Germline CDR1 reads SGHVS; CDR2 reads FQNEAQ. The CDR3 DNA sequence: TGTGCCAGCAGCTCCCTAGAGAGGGCAGGGTTAGGGGCGAATGAGCAGTTCTTC. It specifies CASSSLERAGLGANEQFF.

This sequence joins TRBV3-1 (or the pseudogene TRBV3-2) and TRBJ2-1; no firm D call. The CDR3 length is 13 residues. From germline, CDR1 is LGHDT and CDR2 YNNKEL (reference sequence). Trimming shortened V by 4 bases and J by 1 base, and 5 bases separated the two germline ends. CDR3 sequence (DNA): TGTGCCAGCAGCCTGGTATCCTACAATGAGCAGTTCTTC. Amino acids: CASSLVSYNEQFF.

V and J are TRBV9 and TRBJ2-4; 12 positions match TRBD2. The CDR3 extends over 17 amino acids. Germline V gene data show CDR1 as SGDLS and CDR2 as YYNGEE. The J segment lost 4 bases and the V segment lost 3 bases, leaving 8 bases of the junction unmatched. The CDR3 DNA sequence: TGTGCCAGCAGCGGAGATGCTAGCGGGAGGGCGAAAAACATTCAGTACTTC. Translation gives CASSGDASGRAKNIQYF.

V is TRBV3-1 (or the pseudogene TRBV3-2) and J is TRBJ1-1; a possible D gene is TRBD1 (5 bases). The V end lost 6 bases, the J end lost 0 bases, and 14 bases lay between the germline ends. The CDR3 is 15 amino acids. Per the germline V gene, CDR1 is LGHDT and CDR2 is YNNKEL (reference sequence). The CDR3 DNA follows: TGTGCCAGCAGACAGGACGGCCACATGAACACTGAAGCTTTCTTT. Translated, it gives CASRQDGHMNTEAFF.